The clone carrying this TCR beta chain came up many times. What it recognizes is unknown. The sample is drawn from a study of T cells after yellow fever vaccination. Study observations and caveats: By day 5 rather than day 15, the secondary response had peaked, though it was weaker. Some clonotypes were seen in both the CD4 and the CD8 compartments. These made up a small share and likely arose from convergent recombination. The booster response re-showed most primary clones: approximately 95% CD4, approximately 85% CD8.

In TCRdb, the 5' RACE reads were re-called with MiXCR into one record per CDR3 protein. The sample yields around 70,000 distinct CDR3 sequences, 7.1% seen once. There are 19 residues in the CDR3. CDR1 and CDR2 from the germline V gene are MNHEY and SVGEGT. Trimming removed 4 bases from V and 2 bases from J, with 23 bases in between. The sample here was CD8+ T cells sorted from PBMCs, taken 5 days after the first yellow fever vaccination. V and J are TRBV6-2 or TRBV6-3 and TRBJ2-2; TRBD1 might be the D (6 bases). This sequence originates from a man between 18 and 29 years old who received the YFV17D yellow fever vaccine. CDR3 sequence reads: CASSSTNFRTDFNTGELFF. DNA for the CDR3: TGTGCCAGCAGTTCCACAAACTTCAGGACAGATTTTAACACCGGGGAGCTGTTTTTT.